A selection of T cell receptor beta chains follows, all from one sample in a study of beta chain features in type 1 diabetes. The table came from immunoSEQ multiplex PCR; TCRdb's copy has only in-frame clones and leaves some out. The sample holds 130,000 or so clones; 9% to 10% are singletons and the top ten take 0.55% to 0.75%. Sequenced sample: central memory CD4+ T cells from blood. The receptors stem from a middle-aged woman in good health. The CDR3 runs from the conserved cysteine through the conserved F or W. A D gene is named only where the DNA matches it firmly. Clone size is given for some rows only: seen once, a few or many times, or a class if the clone is expanded.

V gene	clone size	J gene	D gene	CDR3 protein	CDR3 DNA
TRBV5-1	few	TRBJ1-4	NA	CASSLDSSNEKLFF	TGCGCCAGCAGCTTGGACAGCTCGAATGAAAAACTGTTTTTT
TRBV7-2	few	TRBJ1-5	NA	CASSLEGSNSNQPQHF	TGTGCCAGCAGCTTAGAGGGGTCAAATAGCAATCAGCCCCAGCATTTT
TRBV4-3	NA	TRBJ2-5	TRBD1	CASTSTSRDRGVRETQYF	TGCGCCAGCACCTCGACAAGCCGGGACAGGGGCGTCCGGGAGACCCAGTACTTC
TRBV18	few	TRBJ1-2	TRBD1	CASSPGTGGGYTF	TGTGCCAGCTCACCAGGAACAGGGGGAGGCTACACCTTC
TRBV9	few	TRBJ2-7	TRBD2	CASSAGLAGDYEQYF	TGTGCCAGCAGCGCGGGACTAGCGGGGGACTACGAGCAGTACTTC
TRBV2	few	TRBJ2-1	TRBD2	CASSAGSGAFYNEQFF	TGTGCCAGCAGTGCGGGTAGCGGGGCCTTTTACAATGAGCAGTTCTTC
TRBV7-2	NA	TRBJ2-5	NA	CASSLALRGGETQYF	TGTGCCAGCAGCTTAGCGCTGAGAGGAGGGGAGACCCAGTACTTC
TRBV25-1	NA	TRBJ1-3	TRBD1	CASSESGGRSGNTIYF	TGTGCCAGCAGTGAATCAGGGGGCAGGTCTGGAAACACCATATATTTT
TRBV11-3	NA	TRBJ2-1	NA	CASRQNHLYNEQFF	TGTGCCAGCAGACAGAACCACTTATACAATGAGCAGTTCTTC
TRBV4-3	NA	TRBJ1-1	NA	CASSRDTEAFF	TGCGCCAGCAGCCGCGACACTGAAGCTTTCTTT
TRBV4-1	NA	TRBJ2-3	TRBD1	CASSQEGTGLKQYF	TGCGCCAGCAGCCAAGAGGGGACAGGTCTTAAGCAGTATTTT
TRBV2	NA	TRBJ2-5	NA	CASSTGVSGQETQYF	TGTGCCAGCAGTACGGGGGTCTCGGGGCAAGAGACCCAGTACTTC
TRBV7-8	NA	TRBJ2-1	TRBD1	CASSLWRGGQGNNEQFF	TGTGCCAGCAGCTTATGGAGGGGGGGACAGGGAAACAATGAGCAGTTCTTC
TRBV7-2	few	TRBJ2-1	TRBD2	CASSWSGGAYNEQFF	TGTGCCAGCAGCTGGAGCGGGGGGGCCTACAATGAGCAGTTCTTC
TRBV9	NA	TRBJ2-1	NA	CASSVAVHYNEQFF	TGTGCCAGCAGCGTAGCGGTGCATTACAATGAGCAGTTCTTC
TRBV11-1	few	TRBJ2-1	TRBD2	CASSHQFGTRIREQFF	TGTGCCAGCAGCCATCAGTTTGGGACTAGGATCAGGGAGCAGTTCTTC
TRBV7-2	NA	TRBJ1-2	NA	CASSLDWGRGYTF	TGTGCCAGCAGCTTAGACTGGGGGCGAGGCTACACCTTC
TRBV7-9	few	TRBJ1-5	TRBD1	CASRSGTGENQPQHF	TGTGCCAGCAGGTCCGGGACAGGGGAAAATCAGCCCCAGCATTTT
TRBV7-9	NA	TRBJ1-5	TRBD1	CASSLSGQDDQPQHF	TGTGCCAGCAGCCTATCGGGACAGGACGATCAGCCCCAGCATTTT
TRBV7-8	few	TRBJ2-5	NA	CASSLRSLTQYF	TGTGCCAGCAGCCTGCGAAGTCTCACCCAGTACTTC
TRBV7-2	NA	TRBJ2-3	TRBD2	CASSLVPSGVTDTQYF	TGTGCCAGCAGCTTAGTGCCTAGCGGGGTGACAGATACGCAGTATTTT
TRBV11-2	NA	TRBJ1-5	NA	CASSLRVNQPQHF	TGTGCCAGCAGCTTGAGGGTAAATCAGCCCCAGCATTTT
TRBV19	NA	TRBJ1-3	NA	CASKTGQEGNTIYF	TGTGCCAGTAAAACCGGACAAGAAGGAAACACCATATATTTT
TRBV6-5	few	TRBJ2-7	TRBD1	CASSYRDVGGNEQYF	TGTGCCAGCAGTTACAGGGACGTAGGGGGCAACGAGCAGTACTTC
TRBV11-2	NA	TRBJ2-2	TRBD2	CASSPGGRSGELFF	TGTGCCAGCAGCCCCGGGGGGAGGTCCGGGGAGCTGTTTTTT
TRBV11-2	many	TRBJ1-3	NA	CASFTRRGWSGNTIYF	TGTGCCAGTTTCACCCGACGGGGGTGGTCTGGAAACACCATATATTTT
TRBV13	few	TRBJ2-1	TRBD1	CASSVRDRSEQFF	TGTGCCAGCAGTGTACGGGACAGAAGTGAGCAGTTCTTC
TRBV7-2	NA	TRBJ1-4	NA	CASSLSQATNEKLFF	TGTGCCAGCAGCTTGAGTCAGGCAACTAATGAAAAACTGTTTTTT